One sample yielded the 24 T cell receptor beta chains listed below, sequenced in a study of cytomegalovirus exposure and HLA in healthy donors. In the PCR, 60 Vbeta and 13 Jbeta primers were used. Some clones are missing from TCRdb's copy, which holds only in-frame ones; the method was immunoSEQ multiplex PCR. The data show more than 150,000 clones, approximately 79% seen once. The sequenced material came from PBMCs. These receptors originate from a middle-aged man in good health and CMV-seropositive.

CDR3: CASAHDVGDRDTQYF. The CDR3 DNA reads as TGCGCCAGCGCCCATGACGTGGGGGACAGAGATACGCAGTATTTT. The chain recombines TRBV5-1 with TRBJ2-3; 7 positions agree with TRBD1. Losses at the gene ends were 7 bases for V and 5 bases for J; bases not matched to a gene: 13. There are 15 residues in the CDR3. The germline V gene has CDR1 SGHRS and CDR2 YFSETQ.

The J gene is TRBJ2-1, the V gene TRBV6-7, with 9 bases fitting TRBD2. TRBV6-7 is annotated as an ORF whose role is uncertain. The V and J ends lost 2 bases and 0 bases, in that order; junction bases with no gene match: 11. This CDR3 comprises 19 residues. As DNA, the CDR3 is TGTGCCAGCAGTTACCCGCGGGGGGGCAGGAGAAGCTCCTACAATGAGCAGTTCTTC. Its protein product is CASSYPRGGRRSSYNEQFF.

The chain joins TRBV7-3 to TRBJ2-5, with 9 bases identical to TRBD2. The CDR3 contains 16 residues. With V trimmed by 0 bases and J by 5 bases, 7 bases remained unmatched. Germline values: CDR1 SGHTA, CDR2 FQGTGA. The CDR3 DNA is TGTGCCAGCAGCTTAACTGGCGGGGGGGCCACGGAGACCCAGTACTTC. It encodes CASSLTGGGATETQYF.

This clone was picked up a small number of times. This chain links TRBV7-8 with TRBJ2-5; D gene ambiguous. The DNA end is more similar to TRBJ2-7, so the J call may be wrong. The CDR3 has 14 residues. Germline values: CDR1 SGHVS, CDR2 FQNEAQ. CDR3 nucleotides: TGTGCCAGCAGCTTCTCCACGTTCCCCTACGAGCAGTACTTC. It encodes CASSFSTFPYEQYF.

The chain has TRBV2 and TRBJ2-5; 15 bases are shared with TRBD2. V lost 7 bases, J lost 5 bases, and 17 bases stayed unmatched. The V gene's germline CDR1 is SNHLY and CDR2 FYNNEI. The CDR3 has 19 residues. The CDR3, as DNA: TGTGCCAGCACCACCCGGCGAGGACTAGCGGGGGGGTACGAGGAGACCCAGTACTTC. Its translation: CASTTRRGLAGGYEETQYF.

The V call is TRBV4-3, the J call TRBJ2-1; 11 bases line up with TRBD2. This CDR3 is 15 amino acids long. With 3 bases clipped from V and 7 bases from J, the junction kept 5 bases outside the gene matches. The germline V gene encodes CDR1 LGHNA and CDR2 YSLEER. As DNA, the CDR3 is TGCGCCAGCAGCCAGGGGACTAGCGGAAGTAATGAGCAGTTCTTC. This codes for CASSQGTSGSNEQFF.

This clone was picked up one time. V and J are TRBV19 and TRBJ2-3; D gene unclear. Trimming pared 5 bases from V and 2 bases from J, leaving 5 bases between. The CDR3 totals 12 residues. Germline-derived CDR1 and CDR2 are LNHDA and SQIVND (reference sequence). CDR3: CASSDNTDTQYF. The CDR3 DNA is TGTGCCAGTAGTGACAACACAGATACGCAGTATTTT.

The chain has TRBV19 and TRBJ1-3, with D hard to call. CDR1 is LNHDA and CDR2 is SQIVND in the germline V gene (reference sequence). Trimming removed 4 bases from V and 0 bases from J, with 10 bases in between. CDR3 length: 15 amino acids. The CDR3, as DNA: TGTGCCAGTAGTACCCTTTCCAGCTCTGGAAACACCATATATTTT. Its translation: CASSTLSSSGNTIYF.

The chain carries TRBV5-1 and TRBJ2-2, with 12 bases identical to TRBD1. Germline trimming cut 0 bases from V and 6 bases from J; bases unmatched to any gene: 9. Germline CDR1 is SGHRS and CDR2 is YFSETQ. CDR3 length: 18 amino acids. The CDR3 sequence is CASSLEARDRGRAGELFF. The CDR3 DNA sequence: TGCGCCAGCAGCTTGGAGGCCCGGGACAGGGGGCGAGCCGGGGAGCTGTTTTTT.

The chain carries TRBV11-2 and TRBJ2-7, with 13 bases aligning to TRBD2. Germline CDR1 is SGHAT and CDR2 is FQNNGV. The CDR3 consists of 16 residues. Unmatched junction bases numbered 3, after V lost 4 bases and J lost 0 bases. CDR3 amino acids: CASSWTSGGLSYEQYF. The CDR3 DNA sequence: TGTGCCAGCAGCTGGACTAGCGGGGGCCTCTCCTACGAGCAGTACTTC. The full variable domain, rest sourced from reference TRBV11-2 and TRBJ2-7, is EAGVAQSPRYKIIEKRQSVAFWCNPISGHATLYWYQQILGQGPKLLIQFQNNGVVDDSQLPKDRFSAERLKGVDSTLKIQPAKLEDSAVYLCASSWTSGGLSYEQYFGPGTRLTVT.

The chain joins TRBV14 to TRBJ2-2, with TRBD1 matching 8 bases. V shed 0 bases, J shed 4 bases, and the junction held 7 bases outside the gene matches. The CDR3 has 17 residues. The germline CDR1 and CDR2 sequences are SGHDN and FVKESK. Here the CDR3 reads CASSQDAGGVTTGELFF. In nucleotides, the CDR3 is TGTGCCAGCAGCCAAGACGCAGGGGGCGTGACCACCGGGGAGCTGTTTTTT.

The chain carries TRBV7-2 and TRBJ1-2, with 8 bases identical to TRBD1. Germline V CDR1 and CDR2: SGHTA, FQGNSA. CDR3 size: 16 residues. Unmatched junction bases numbered 4, after V lost 1 base and J lost 0 bases. The CDR3 DNA is TGTGCCAGCAGCTTAGATTGGGACAGGTCTAACTATGGCTACACCTTC. Its translation: CASSLDWDRSNYGYTF.

A single count supports this clone. The CDR3 loop reads CASIGREGNTGELFF. The DNA of the CDR3 is TGTGCCAGCATAGGGCGGGAGGGGAACACCGGGGAGCTGTTTTTT. This chain uses TRBV6-6 with TRBJ2-2; 9 bases map to TRBD2. Germline CDR1 MNHNY, CDR2 SVGAGI (reference sequence). The ends lost 7 bases at V and 1 base at J; junction bases unmatched: 4. The CDR3 has 15 residues.

This clone was detected once. V and J are TRBV2 and TRBJ2-5; the match to TRBD2 covers 10 bases. The V segment lost 6 bases and the J segment 5 bases; nucleotides outside the gene matches: 9. The CDR3 is 15 residues long. Germline values: CDR1 SNHLY, CDR2 FYNNEI. In nucleotides, the CDR3 is TGTGCCAGCAGGGTCTCTAGCGGGGGACGGGAGACCCAGTACTTC. Translating it yields CASRVSSGGRETQYF.

The chain employs TRBV7-2 and TRBJ1-3, with 9 bases that match TRBD1. This CDR3 is 16 amino acids long. V gave up 2 bases and J gave up 1 base; unmatched junction bases: 3. The germline V gene has CDR1 SGHTA and CDR2 FQGNSA. The DNA for the CDR3 is TGTGCCAGCAGCTTATCCGGGACAGGGTCTGGAAACACCATATATTTT. It specifies CASSLSGTGSGNTIYF.

The rearrangement uses TRBV6-1 and TRBJ2-1, with D uncertain. The CDR3 is 15 amino acids. Trimming removed 6 bases from V and 4 bases from J, with 16 bases in between. Looked up from germline, CDR1 is MNHNS and CDR2 is SASEGT. The CDR3, as DNA: TGTGCCAGCAGCGCTGAGGCAGCGAATTACAATGAGCAGTTCTTC. Translating gives CASSAEAANYNEQFF.

The chain has TRBV6-6 and TRBJ2-5; perhaps TRBD2 as D (7 bases). The CDR3 has 14 residues. The germline V gene has CDR1 MNHNY and CDR2 SVGAGI (reference sequence). Trimming took off 7 bases at V and 5 bases at J, with 17 bases between the two ends. The CDR3 sequence: CASKGGGALETQYF. DNA of the CDR3: TGTGCCAGCAAAGGAGGGGGGGCCCTGGAGACCCAGTACTTC.

The CDR3 is CASRHGQGGANEQFF. The CDR3 bases are TGTGCCAGCAGACACGGACAGGGGGGGGCCAATGAGCAGTTCTTC. The chain carries TRBV28 and TRBJ2-1; TRBD1 matches at 10 bases. The CDR3 length is 15 residues. With 6 bases clipped from V and 6 bases from J, the junction kept 8 bases outside the gene matches. The germline gives CDR1 MDHEN, CDR2 SYDVKM. Full variable domain (rest looked up from reference TRBV28 and TRBJ2-1): DVKVTQSSRYLVKRTGEKVFLECVQDMDHENMFWYRQDPGLGLRLIYFSYDVKMKEKGDIPEGYSVSREKKERFSLILESASTNQTSMYLCASRHGQGGANEQFFGPGTRLTVL.

The chain links TRBV28 to TRBJ2-2; the D gene is possibly TRBD1 (5 bases). V was trimmed by 2 bases and J by 4 bases, leaving 14 bases between them. Germline values: CDR1 MDHEN, CDR2 SYDVKM. The CDR3 is 16 amino acids. CDR3 nucleotides: TGTGCCAGCAGTTTAGTCACAGGCGGTAGCACCGGGGAGCTGTTTTTT. This encodes CASSLVTGGSTGELFF.

This clone was seen a single time. The J gene is TRBJ2-7, the V gene TRBV27; weak D call: TRBD2 (7 bases). Germline loops: CDR1 MNHEY, CDR2 SMNVEV (reference sequence). The CDR3 has 14 residues. Trimming removed 6 bases at V and 5 bases at J, with 17 bases between. The CDR3 protein is CASRGGQTPNEQYF. CDR3 sequence (DNA): TGTGCCAGCAGGGGGGGGCAGACACCAAACGAGCAGTACTTC.

J is TRBJ1-1 and V is TRBV7-2; a weak D match, TRBD1 (6 bases). CDR3 length equals 14 residues. V lost 5 bases and J lost 5, with 15 bases in between. Germline assignment: CDR1 SGHTA and CDR2 FQGNSA. The DNA for the CDR3 is TGTGCCAGCAGCCGATCCTACAGGGTGACTGAAGCTTTCTTT. As protein: CASSRSYRVTEAFF.

This clone was detected a few times. The genes are TRBV28 and TRBJ1-5; 11 nucleotides agree with TRBD1. The CDR3 has 14 amino acids. J lost 9 bases, V lost 6 bases, and 7 bases had no gene match. In germline, CDR1 is MDHEN, CDR2 SYDVKM. The CDR3 DNA is TGTGCCAGCAGCCCGGGGACAGGGGGTCGGCCCCAGCATTTT. It yields the protein CASSPGTGGRPQHF.

The genes are TRBV11-1 and TRBJ2-5; D uncertain. V lost 5 bases and J 2 bases, leaving 12 bases between the germline ends. Germline V CDR1 and CDR2: SGHAT, FQDESV (reference sequence). This CDR3 is 14 amino acids long. The CDR3 sequence: CASSLFDTQETQYF. DNA for the CDR3: TGTGCCAGCAGCCTCTTTGATACACAAGAGACCCAGTACTTC.

The rearrangement joins TRBV18 to TRBJ2-5; D unresolved. The end of the DNA fits TRBJ2-7 better, so the J call may be wrong. The length of the CDR3 is 15 residues. Germline CDR1 and CDR2: KGHSH and LQKENI. The CDR3 here is CASSPPRSPSYEQYF. CDR3 nucleotides: TGTGCCAGCTCACCACCGCGTTCACCGTCCTACGAGCAGTACTTC.